Below, one T cell receptor (beta chain) is given with its context. Study processing details: Amplified reference gene primers provided the basis for estimating nucleated cell counts. Profiled with immunoSEQ multiplex PCR; TCRdb holds only in-frame clones, not every one. The V and J calls and clone size come from that table; D and trimming were worked out from the DNA. The repertoire holds about 51,000 clones, with 65% to 90% as singletons. This specimen comes from a study of blood T cell repertoires in COVID-19. Study-wide background: Specimens from acute and convalescent COVID-19 originated in the United States, Italy and Spain. T cells, B-cell-depleted T cells, or PBMCs supplied cDNA or gDNA.

The germline gives CDR1 SGHTA, CDR2 FQGNSA. V trimming: 1 base; J trimming: 4 bases; junction bases outside the gene matches: 9. The CDR3 is made up of 17 amino acids. Sequenced material: peripheral blood. The sequence came from a man aged 60 to 75 with acute or convalescent COVID-19. The chain recombines TRBV7-2 with TRBJ2-3, with TRBD2 matching 9 bases. CDR3 sequence reads: CASSLVSGGGAADTQYF. The DNA of the CDR3 is TGTGCCAGCAGCTTAGTCAGCGGCGGGGGGGCCGCAGATACGCAGTATTTT.